Below are 16 T cell receptor beta chains sequenced from a single sample in a study of blood T cell repertoires in COVID-19. Profiling relied on immunoSEQ multiplex PCR, and the TCRdb table lists in-frame clones only, not all of them. The table includes around 53,000 clones, around nine tenths detected once. Material: peripheral blood. These receptors came from a human donor in a cohort sampled during active COVID-19.

The chain is built from TRBV28 and TRBJ1-4; D might be TRBD1 (6 bases). Germline CDR1 and CDR2: MDHEN and SYDVKM. There are 15 residues in the CDR3. Trimming took off 6 bases at V and 5 bases at J, with 16 bases between the two ends. The CDR3 here is CASRGTGTKNEKLFF. As DNA, the CDR3 is TGTGCCAGCAGAGGAACCGGGACAAAAAATGAAAAACTGTTTTTT. Using reference TRBV28 and TRBJ1-4 for the parts outside the CDR3, the full variable domain is DVKVTQSSRYLVKRTGEKVFLECVQDMDHENMFWYRQDPGLGLRLIYFSYDVKMKEKGDIPEGYSVSREKKERFSLILESASTNQTSMYLCASRGTGTKNEKLFFGSGTQLSVL.

This clone was recorded only once. The chain carries TRBV11-2 and TRBJ2-7; maybe TRBD2 (7 bases). Looked up from germline, CDR1 is SGHAT and CDR2 is FQNNGV. V was pared by 1 base and J by 5 bases, with 15 bases between. The CDR3 covers 15 residues. The chain's CDR3 is CASSLGHGGADEQYV. The CDR3 DNA sequence: TGTGCCAGCAGCTTAGGGCATGGGGGGGCCGACGAGCAGTACGTC.

The chain employs TRBV6-5 and TRBJ1-3, with 11 bases lining up with TRBD1. The CDR3 consists of 14 residues. The V gene end was trimmed by 6 bases and the J gene end by 7 bases; junction bases not matched to a gene: 5. Per the germline V gene, CDR1 is MNHEY and CDR2 is SVGAGI. The CDR3 loop reads CASSRDRGGNTIYF. The CDR3 region has the DNA TGTGCCAGCAGCCGGGACAGGGGGGGCAACACCATATATTTT.

As regards this clone: One end of the junction varies from germline; a read error may be responsible. The chain uses TRBV19 and TRBJ1-5; a possible D gene is TRBD1 (5 bases). CDR1 and CDR2 (germline): LNHDA, SQIVND (reference sequence). This CDR3 has 15 residues. The CDR3 DNA is TGTGCCAGTAGTATACGGAGGCGGGGCAAGCAGCCCCAGCATTTT. Residues: CASSIRRRGKQPQHF.

V usage is TRBV2 and J usage is TRBJ1-4; a possible D gene is TRBD1 (5 bases). This CDR3 is 17 amino acids long. Germline V lookup: CDR1 SNHLY, CDR2 FYNNEI. The V and J ends lost 5 bases and 2 bases respectively, with 18 bases between them. In nucleotides, the CDR3 is TGTGCCAGCAGTCAAACTAGCATGCGACAGACTAATGAAAAACTGTTTTTT. It codes for CASSQTSMRQTNEKLFF.

The rearrangement links TRBV19 to TRBJ1-4; TRBD1 agrees at 9 bases. Germline CDR1 is LNHDA and CDR2 is SQIVND (reference sequence). With V trimmed by 4 bases and J by 7 bases, 7 bases remained unmatched. This CDR3 comprises 15 residues. DNA of the CDR3: TGTGCCAGTAGTACGGACAGGGGCGTAGGTGAAAAACTGTTTTTT. It translates to CASSTDRGVGEKLFF.

J is TRBJ2-7 and V is TRBV6-2 or TRBV6-3, with 9 positions matching TRBD2. From germline, CDR1 is MNHEY and CDR2 SVGEGT. The CDR3 is made up of 13 amino acids. J was trimmed by 2 bases and V by 5 bases; bases with no gene match: 1. CDR3 in DNA: TGTGCCAGCAGTCTAGCGGGGCCCTACGAGCAGTACGTC. It specifies CASSLAGPYEQYV.

DNA for the CDR3: TGTGCCAGCAGTGAATGGCCCCACCCAGGGTCGAATCAGCCCCAGCATTTT. Protein sequence: CASSEWPHPGSNQPQHF. The chain is built from TRBV2 and TRBJ1-5; possible D gene TRBD1, 5 bases. The CDR3 consists of 17 residues. V lost 2 bases and J lost 4, with 18 bases in between. Germline V gives CDR1 SNHLY, CDR2 FYNNEI.

The V and J genes are TRBV29-1 and TRBJ1-1; possible D gene TRBD1, 6 bases. V shed 7 bases and J shed 11 bases, with 17 bases lying between them. Germline loops: CDR1 SQVTM, CDR2 ANQGSEA. This CDR3 spans 11 amino acids. Here the CDR3 reads CSGDRTGSAFF. The CDR3 coding sequence is TGCAGCGGAGACAGGACGGGGTCGGCTTTCTTT.

The V gene is TRBV9, the J gene TRBJ2-5; D might be TRBD2 (5 bases). Trimming left V 0 bases short and J 2 bases short, with 5 bases between. Germline V gene lookup returns CDR1 SGDLS and CDR2 YYNGEE. The CDR3 consists of 13 residues. The CDR3 nucleotides are TGTGCCAGCAGCGTAGCGGGGCAAGAGACCCAGTACTTC. Its translation is CASSVAGQETQYF.

This clone was seen more than once but under ten times. The rearrangement uses TRBV7-9 and TRBJ1-2; no definite D call. Per germline, CDR1 SEHNR and CDR2 FQNEAQ (reference sequence). CDR3 length equals 13 residues. V dropped 5 bases and J dropped 7 bases, with 14 bases sitting between them. The CDR3 is CASSLYDSGGYTF. CDR3 sequence (DNA): TGTGCCAGCAGCCTTTACGACTCTGGTGGCTACACCTTC.

This clone showed up just once. The chain links TRBV6-1 to TRBJ1-3, with a possible D match to TRBD1 (6 bases). This CDR3 comprises 18 residues. V was clipped by 2 bases and J by 1 base, with 18 bases between them. The germline V gene has CDR1 MNHNS and CDR2 SASEGT. The CDR3 bases are TGTGCCAGCAGTGAAAGAGGGGCAGGGGTGGGTTCTGGAAACACCATATATTTT. It yields the protein CASSERGAGVGSGNTIYF.

This chain links TRBV19 with TRBJ1-1; perhaps TRBD1 as D (5 bases). Germline assignment: CDR1 LNHDA and CDR2 SQIVND (reference sequence). V dropped 10 bases and J dropped 1 base, with 13 bases sitting between them. This CDR3 is 13 amino acids long. The CDR3: CATALDTNTEAFF. The CDR3 coding sequence is TGTGCCACAGCCTTGGACACGAACACTGAAGCTTTCTTT.

The chain recombines TRBV9 with TRBJ2-5, with a possible D match to TRBD1 (6 bases). Germline CDR1 is SGDLS and CDR2 is YYNGEE. The CDR3 sequence is 14 residues long. The V gene lost 3 bases and the J gene lost 5 bases, with 14 bases spanning the gap. The CDR3 nucleotides are TGTGCCAGCAGCGCCAAATGGGGGCGGGAGACCCAGTACTTC. As protein: CASSAKWGRETQYF.

This chain joins TRBV4-1 and TRBJ2-6; 8 bases agree with TRBD1. This CDR3 spans 15 amino acids. The J segment lost 3 bases and the V segment lost 3 bases, leaving 1 base of the junction unmatched. In germline, CDR1 is MGHRA, CDR2 YSYEKL. CDR3 nucleotide sequence: TGCGCCAGCAGCCAGGACAGGGTTGGGGCCAACGTCCTGACTTTC. Translated, it gives CASSQDRVGANVLTF.

The rearrangement joins TRBV5-8 to TRBJ2-5; D is ambiguous. The germline V and J ends were trimmed by 0 bases and 2 bases, with 14 bases remaining between them. CDR3 length equals 16 residues. Germline values: CDR1 SGHTS, CDR2 YDEGEE. This chain's CDR3 is CASSLVGAAPQETQYF. CDR3 DNA sequence: TGTGCCAGCAGCTTGGTTGGCGCGGCCCCACAAGAGACCCAGTACTTC. Full variable domain (rest looked up from reference TRBV5-8 and TRBJ2-5): EAGVTQSPTHLIKTRGQQATLRCSPISGHTSVYWYQQALGLGLQFLLWYDEGEERNRGNFPPRFSGRQFPNYSSELNVNALELEDSALYLCASSLVGAAPQETQYFGPGTRLLVL.